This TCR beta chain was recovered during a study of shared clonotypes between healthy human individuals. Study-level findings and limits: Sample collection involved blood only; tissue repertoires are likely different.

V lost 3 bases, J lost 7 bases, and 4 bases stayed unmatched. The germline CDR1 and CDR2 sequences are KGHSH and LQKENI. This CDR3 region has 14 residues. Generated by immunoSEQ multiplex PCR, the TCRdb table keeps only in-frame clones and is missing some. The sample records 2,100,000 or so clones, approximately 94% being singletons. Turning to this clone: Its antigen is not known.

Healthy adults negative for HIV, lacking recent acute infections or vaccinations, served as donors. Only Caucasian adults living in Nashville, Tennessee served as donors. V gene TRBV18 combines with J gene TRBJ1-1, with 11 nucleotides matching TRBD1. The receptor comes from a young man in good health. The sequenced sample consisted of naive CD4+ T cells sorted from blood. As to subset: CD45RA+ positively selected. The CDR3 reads CASSPGQGVGEAFF. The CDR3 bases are TGTGCCAGCTCACCGGGACAGGGGGTGGGTGAAGCTTTCTTT.